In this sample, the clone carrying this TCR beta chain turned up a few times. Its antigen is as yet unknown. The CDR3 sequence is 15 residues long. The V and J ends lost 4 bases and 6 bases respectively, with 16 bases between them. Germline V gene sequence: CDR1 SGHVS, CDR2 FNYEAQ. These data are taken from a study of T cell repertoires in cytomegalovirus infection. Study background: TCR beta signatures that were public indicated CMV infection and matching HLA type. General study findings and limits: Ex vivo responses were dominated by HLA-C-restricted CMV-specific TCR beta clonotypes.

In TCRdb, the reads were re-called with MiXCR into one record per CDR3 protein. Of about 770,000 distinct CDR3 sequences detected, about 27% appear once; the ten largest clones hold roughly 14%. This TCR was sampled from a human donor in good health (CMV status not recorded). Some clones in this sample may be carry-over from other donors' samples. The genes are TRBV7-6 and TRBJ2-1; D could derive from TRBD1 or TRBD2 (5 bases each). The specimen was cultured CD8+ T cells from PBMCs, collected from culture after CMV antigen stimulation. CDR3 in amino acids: CASSSPRERGNEQFF. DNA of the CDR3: TGTGCCAGCAGCTCCCCCAGGGAGAGGGGCAATGAGCAGTTCTTC. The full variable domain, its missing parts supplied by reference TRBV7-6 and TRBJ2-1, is GAGVSQSPRYKVTKRGQDVALRCDPISGHVSLYWYRQALGQGPEFLTYFNYEAQQDKSGLPNDRFSAERPEGSISTLTIQRTEQRDSAMYRCASSSPRERGNEQFFGPGTRLTVL.